This TCR beta chain is from a study of blood T cell repertoires in COVID-19. Study-wide context: The cDNA or gDNA used as material had been derived from T cells, B-cell-depleted T cells, or PBMCs.

TCRdb's table, derived via immunoSEQ multiplex PCR, lists solely in-frame clones and lacks some. The table has 260,000 or so clones, 70% to 90% seen once. CDR3 size: 19 residues. Germline assignment: CDR1 KGHSH and CDR2 LQKENI. Trimming took 1 base from V and 0 from J, leaving 20 bases between them. Sequencing was performed on peripheral blood. This TCR was recovered from a man between 18 and 29 years old with active or convalescent COVID-19. This chain joins TRBV18 and TRBJ2-3; TRBD2 might be the D (7 bases). Here the CDR3 DNA reads TGTGCCAGCTCACCACGTGCCACGGGGGGACAACGTAGCACAGATACGCAGTATTTT. Translation gives CASSPRATGGQRSTDTQYF.